The 14 T cell receptor beta chains below come from one sample, sequenced in a study of blood T cell repertoires in COVID-19. Measured with immunoSEQ multiplex PCR; TCRdb has only the in-frame clones, and not every one. The data contain roughly 570,000 clones, about 89% of them singletons. Material for sequencing was peripheral blood. Every receptor here comes from a woman aged 45 to 65 with COVID-19, enrolled during active disease.

This clone has ten or more counts. The CDR3 protein is CASSQRTLGTDTQYF. Here the CDR3 DNA reads TGTGCCAGCAGCCAGAGGACTCTGGGCACAGATACGCAGTATTTT. The chain carries TRBV7-9 and TRBJ2-3, with a tentative D call TRBD2 (5 bases). Germline CDR1 SEHNR, CDR2 FQNEAQ (reference sequence). The germline V and J ends were trimmed by 5 bases and 1 base, with 13 bases remaining between them. CDR3 length equals 15 residues.

V usage is TRBV27 and J usage is TRBJ1-5; no clear D gene. Trimming stripped 2 bases from V and 7 bases from J, with 9 bases between. The germline CDR1 and CDR2 sequences are MNHEY and SMNVEV (reference sequence). The CDR3 has 13 amino acids. The CDR3 nucleotides are TGTGCCAGCAGTTTACTGAATAGCCAGCCCCAGCATTTT. Protein product: CASSLLNSQPQHF.

The V and J genes are TRBV3-1 (or the pseudogene TRBV3-2) and TRBJ1-2, with unresolved D. The V gene's germline CDR1 is LGHDT and CDR2 YNNKEL (reference sequence). The CDR3 totals 15 residues. Trimming removed 1 base from V and 5 bases from J, with 14 bases in between. CDR3 residues: CASSQVGEGRYGYTF. The CDR3 DNA follows: TGTGCCAGCAGCCAAGTTGGAGAGGGCCGTTATGGCTACACCTTC.

A remark on this clone: Other nucleotide sequences from this sample produce the same CDR3. J is TRBJ1-1 and V is TRBV20-1; D gene uncertain. Trimming stripped 4 bases from V and 2 bases from J, with 5 bases between. The CDR3 length is 11 residues. Germline V gene lookup returns CDR1 DFQATT and CDR2 SNEGSKA (reference sequence). CDR3 nucleotide sequence: TGCAGTGCTATACTTAACACTGAAGCTTTCTTT. Translated, it gives CSAILNTEAFF.

This chain links TRBV7-9 with TRBJ2-5, with 7 positions matching TRBD1. CDR3 length: 14 amino acids. Germline loops: CDR1 SEHNR, CDR2 FQNEAQ (reference sequence). Unmatched junction bases numbered 2, after V lost 1 base and J lost 3 bases. CDR3 DNA sequence: TGTGCCAGCAGCTTAGTCGACAGGGAAGAGACCCAGTACTTC. Translation gives CASSLVDREETQYF.

V usage is TRBV5-1 and J usage is TRBJ1-1; D uncertain. From germline, CDR1 is SGHRS and CDR2 YFSETQ. Between the trimmed V and J ends, which lost 5 bases and 3 bases, there was a span of 11 bases. The CDR3 loop spans 13 amino acids. CDR3 region: CASSRARDTEAFF. The CDR3, as DNA: TGCGCCAGCAGTCGTGCGAGAGACACTGAAGCTTTCTTT.

This chain uses TRBV18 with TRBJ1-2, with TRBD1 identical over 10 bases. The V segment lost 6 bases and the J segment 5 bases; nucleotides outside the gene matches: 6. This CDR3 is built from 14 residues. CDR1 KGHSH and CDR2 LQKENI come from the germline V gene. The CDR3 DNA reads as TGTGCCAGCTCCGCCGGGACAGGGGAGTATGGCTACACCTTC. Protein: CASSAGTGEYGYTF. Full variable domain (remainder filled in from reference TRBV18 and TRBJ1-2): NAGVMQNPRHLVRRRGQEARLRCSPMKGHSHVYWYRQLPEEGLKFMVYLQKENIIDESGMPKERFSAEFPKEGPSILRIQQVVRGDSAAYFCASSAGTGEYGYTFGSGTRLTVV.

This clone has only a few counts. The gene calls are TRBV24-1 and TRBJ2-2, with a possible D match to TRBD2 (6 bases). V was cut by 0 bases and J by 6 bases, with 10 bases left in between. The CDR3 extends over 15 amino acids. Germline loops: CDR1 KGHDR, CDR2 SFDVKD. DNA of the CDR3: TGTGCCACCAGTGATTTGAGGTCGGGGGCCGGGGAGCTGTTTTTT. This sequence encodes CATSDLRSGAGELFF.

The gene calls are TRBV5-1 and TRBJ1-1; tentatively, D is TRBD1 (5 bases). The CDR3 loop spans 14 amino acids. Trimming removed 0 bases at V and 6 bases at J, with 12 bases between. The germline gives CDR1 SGHRS, CDR2 YFSETQ. The CDR3 reads CASSLGPGDPEAFF. The CDR3 nucleotides read TGCGCCAGCAGCTTGGGACCGGGGGATCCTGAAGCTTTCTTT.

This rearrangement joins TRBV7-9 to TRBJ2-2; the D gene is possibly TRBD2 (5 bases). This CDR3 comprises 13 residues. Germline V gives CDR1 SEHNR, CDR2 FQNEAQ (reference sequence). The germline V and J ends were trimmed by 5 bases and 9 bases, with 13 bases remaining between them. CDR3 protein: CASSPSGGRELFF. Here the CDR3 DNA reads TGTGCCAGCAGCCCGTCTGGAGGCCGGGAGCTGTTTTTT.

The chain joins TRBV29-1 to TRBJ2-1; TRBD2 aligns across 14 bases. The CDR3 covers 15 residues. Germline V lookup: CDR1 SQVTM, CDR2 ANQGSEA. V trimming: 6 bases; J trimming: 6 bases; junction bases outside the gene matches: 7. CDR3 residues: CSVSRLAGGLNEQFF. DNA for the CDR3: TGCAGCGTGTCTAGACTAGCGGGGGGGCTCAATGAGCAGTTCTTC.

CDR3 DNA sequence: TGTGCCAGCAGTATCTACCCTCGACAGGGTTGGGTAAAGACAGATACGCAGTATTTT. Its protein is CASSIYPRQGWVKTDTQYF. The chain carries TRBV27 and TRBJ2-3; 7 positions match TRBD1. After removal of 5 bases from V and 3 bases from J, the junction contained 20 bases not matched to a gene. This CDR3 is 19 amino acids long. Germline V lookup: CDR1 MNHEY, CDR2 SMNVEV (reference sequence).

The chain uses TRBV7-3 and TRBJ1-1; D is possibly TRBD1 (6 bases). The CDR3 has 15 residues. CDR1 SGHTA and CDR2 FQGTGA come from the germline V gene. The ends were cut back, 2 bases at V and 4 bases at J, with 14 bases in the middle. In DNA, the CDR3 is TGTGCCAGCAGCTTAGGGCGGGGGGCAGGCACTGAAGCTTTCTTT. Its protein product is CASSLGRGAGTEAFF.

The chain couples TRBV19 to TRBJ1-2; the D gene is possibly TRBD1 (6 bases). V was clipped by 5 bases and J by 4 bases, with 17 bases between them. Germline CDR1 and CDR2: LNHDA and SQIVND (reference sequence). CDR3 length equals 15 residues. Here the CDR3 reads CASSFTERQVYGYTF. The CDR3 bases are TGTGCCAGTAGTTTTACCGAAAGACAGGTCTATGGCTACACCTTC.